This passage covers 18 T cell receptor beta chains from one sample sequenced in a study of cytomegalovirus exposure and HLA in healthy donors. The PCR used 60 Vbeta and 13 Jbeta primers. The assay was immunoSEQ multiplex PCR, and TCRdb's table has in-frame clones only and misses some. The sample records approximately 180,000 clones, about 88% being singletons. The sample comprised PBMCs. The receptors originated from a woman under 30 in good health and CMV-seronegative.

The chain joins TRBV5-1 to TRBJ1-1; TRBD1 might be the D (6 bases). Deletions cut 4 bases from V and 0 bases from J, with 10 bases between. CDR3 length: 14 amino acids. CDR1 and CDR2 (germline): SGHRS, YFSETQ. The CDR3 sequence is CASSGGRVNTEAFF. Written as DNA, the CDR3 is TGCGCCAGCAGCGGGGGCAGGGTGAACACTGAAGCTTTCTTT.

V is TRBV14 and J is TRBJ2-7; D is possibly TRBD1 (7 bases). V dropped 0 bases and J dropped 3 bases, with 21 bases sitting between them. The CDR3 extends over 18 amino acids. The germline gives CDR1 SGHDN, CDR2 FVKESK. The CDR3 spells CASSQESGVFTGDYEQYF. CDR3 coding DNA: TGTGCCAGCAGCCAAGAATCGGGAGTTTTCACAGGGGACTACGAGCAGTACTTC.

V and J are TRBV6-6 and TRBJ2-7; 11 nucleotides match TRBD2. CDR1 and CDR2 (germline): MNHNY, SVGAGI (reference sequence). This CDR3 is built from 16 residues. V gave up 5 bases and J gave up 2 bases; unmatched junction bases: 8. In nucleotides, the CDR3 is TGTGCCAGCAGTATAAGGGGGACTAGCGGAACCTACGAGCAGTACTTC. Protein: CASSIRGTSGTYEQYF.

The chain recombines TRBV25-1 with TRBJ1-2; TRBD1 agrees at 12 bases. The CDR3 consists of 14 residues. Germline CDR1 is MGHDK and CDR2 is SYGVNS. V trimming: 8 bases; J trimming: 7 bases; junction bases outside the gene matches: 8. In DNA, the CDR3 is TGTGCCAGCTACCCGGGACAGGGGGCAGTTGGCTACACCTTC. The encoded protein is CASYPGQGAVGYTF.

The chain is built from TRBV6-1 and TRBJ1-5; tentative D call: TRBD1 (5 bases). The length of the CDR3 is 15 residues. Germline CDR1 is MNHNS and CDR2 is SASEGT. The ends were cut back, 1 base at V and 6 bases at J, with 13 bases in the middle. The DNA for the CDR3 is TGTGCCAGCAGTGAAGGACAGCTTAGGGGTCAGCCCCAGCATTTT. Residues: CASSEGQLRGQPQHF.

The chain links TRBV7-2 to TRBJ1-2; perhaps TRBD1 as D (5 bases). The V and J ends lost 4 bases and 2 bases respectively, with 8 bases between them. CDR1 is SGHTA and CDR2 is FQGNSA in the germline V gene. CDR3 length: 13 amino acids. As DNA, the CDR3 is TGTGCCAGCAGCTCCCCAGGGAACTATGGCTACACCTTC. Its translation is CASSSPGNYGYTF.

The chain carries TRBV4-3 and TRBJ1-2; TRBD1 might be the D (5 bases). Germline-derived CDR1 and CDR2 are LGHNA and YSLEER. This CDR3 has 12 amino acids. The V and J ends lost 0 bases and 13 bases respectively, with 12 bases between them. CDR3 sequence reads: CASSQDRRGPTF. The CDR3 coding sequence is TGCGCCAGCAGCCAAGATCGGCGGGGCCCCACCTTC.

CDR3 nucleotides: TGTGCCAGCAGCAATTGGGACAGCGAAAACACTGGAAACACCATATATTTT. This sequence encodes CASSNWDSENTGNTIYF. This chain uses TRBV7-6 with TRBJ1-3, with TRBD1 matching over 7 bases. Trimming at V came to 5 bases and at J to 2 bases, leaving 12 bases not matched to a gene. CDR1 is SGHVS and CDR2 is FNYEAQ in the germline V gene. The CDR3 loop spans 17 amino acids.

This sequence joins TRBV5-1 and TRBJ2-2; 9 bases are a match to TRBD1. V dropped 3 bases and J dropped 6; count of bases not matched to a gene: 12. This CDR3 contains 17 residues. Germline assignment: CDR1 SGHRS and CDR2 YFSETQ. The CDR3 nucleotides read TGCGCCAGCAGCTCGCTCCCCGGGACAGGGATCCCCGGGGAGCTGTTTTTT. Translating gives CASSSLPGTGIPGELFF.

The chain recombines TRBV15 with TRBJ1-5; D may be TRBD1 (6 bases). Trimming left V 0 bases short and J 0 bases short, with 12 bases between. The CDR3 is made up of 17 amino acids. In germline, CDR1 is LNHNV, CDR2 YYDKDF (reference sequence). The CDR3 protein is CATSRDPQGLSNQPQHF. The CDR3 region has the DNA TGTGCCACCAGCAGAGATCCTCAGGGGCTTAGCAATCAGCCCCAGCATTTT.

This chain joins TRBV19 and TRBJ2-3; D is undetermined. CDR1 is LNHDA, CDR2 SQIVND, per germline (reference sequence). Trimming took off 4 bases at V and 5 bases at J, with 7 bases between the two ends. The CDR3 length is 12 residues. The CDR3 DNA is TGTGCCAGTAGTACACAAGAAGATACGCAGTATTTT. It is translated as CASSTQEDTQYF. The full variable domain, completed using reference TRBV19 and TRBJ2-3, is DGGITQSPKYLFRKEGQNVTLSCEQNLNHDAMYWYRQDPGQGLRLIYYSQIVNDFQKGDIAEGYSVSREKKESFPLTVTSAQKNPTAFYLCASSTQEDTQYFGPGTRLTVL.

Details on this clone: This sample also contains other DNA sequences that code for the same CDR3. V is TRBV18 and J is TRBJ2-7; D is ambiguous. CDR1 and CDR2 (germline): KGHSH, LQKENI. The V gene lost 2 bases and the J gene lost 2 bases, with 7 bases spanning the gap. CDR3 size: 13 residues. The CDR3 reads CASSPGQTYEQYF. DNA of the CDR3: TGTGCCAGCTCACCAGGGCAGACCTACGAGCAGTACTTC.

This clone was detected once. The genes are TRBV7-6 and TRBJ2-7; 7 bases map to TRBD1. The V gene's germline CDR1 is SGHVS and CDR2 FNYEAQ. V trimming: 2 bases; J trimming: 0 bases; junction bases outside the gene matches: 10. This CDR3 region has 17 residues. The CDR3 DNA follows: TGTGCCAGCAGCTTACCCTCGACAGGGTATAGCTCCTACGAGCAGTACTTC. Translation: CASSLPSTGYSSYEQYF.

Comments on this clone: At one end, the junction sequence differs from germline, possibly due to a read error. The J gene is TRBJ2-7, the V gene TRBV7-8, with D perhaps matching TRBD1 (7 bases). Germline V lookup: CDR1 SGHVS, CDR2 FQNEAQ. This CDR3 has 16 residues. The CDR3 coding sequence is TGTGCCAGCGGCTTAGGGGGGACAGTCTTCGGGGACGAGCAGTACTTC. As protein: CASGLGGTVFGDEQYF. Based on the CDR3 plus reference TRBV7-8 and TRBJ2-7, the full variable domain is GAGVSQSPRYKVAKRGQDVALRCDPISGHVSLFWYQQALGQGPEFLTYFQNEAQLDKSGLPSDRFFAERPEGSVSTLKIQRTQQEDSAVYLCASGLGGTVFGDEQYFGPGTRLTVT.

The chain carries TRBV6-6 and TRBJ1-2; TRBD1 matches 9 bases. The V gene's germline CDR1 is MNHNY and CDR2 SVGAGI (reference sequence). The J segment lost 6 bases and the V segment lost 5 bases, leaving 4 bases of the junction unmatched. This CDR3 region has 13 residues. The CDR3 loop reads CASSVQGAHGYTF. DNA for the CDR3: TGTGCCAGCAGTGTACAGGGGGCACATGGCTACACCTTC.

This sequence joins TRBV5-6 and TRBJ1-1, with 8 positions matching TRBD1. Germline V gene lookup returns CDR1 SGHDT and CDR2 YYEEEE. V gave up 6 bases and J gave up 4 bases; unmatched junction bases: 8. There are 14 residues in the CDR3. The DNA for the CDR3 is TGTGCCAGCACCGCGACAGGGGAAGCCACTGAAGCTTTCTTT. It codes for CASTATGEATEAFF. The entire variable domain, with the rest obtained from reference TRBV5-6 and TRBJ1-1, is as follows: DAGVTQSPTHLIKTRGQQVTLRCSPKSGHDTVSWYQQALGQGPQFIFQYYEEEERQRGNFPDRFSGHQFPNYSSELNVNALLLGDSALYLCASTATGEATEAFFGQGTRLTVV.

Written as DNA, the CDR3 is TGTGCCAGCAGACAGACTAGCTACAATGAGCAGTTCTTC. Protein: CASRQTSYNEQFF. This chain connects TRBV2 to TRBJ2-1; possible D gene TRBD2, 6 bases. CDR3 length: 13 amino acids. Trimming stripped 6 bases from V and 3 bases from J, with 9 bases between. Germline CDR1 reads SNHLY; CDR2 reads FYNNEI.

The chain recombines TRBV6-1 with TRBJ1-1; TRBD1 matches 8 bases. The trim removed 8 bases at V and 6 bases at J, leaving 11 bases unmatched. Germline V gene sequence: CDR1 MNHNS, CDR2 SASEGT. The CDR3 is 14 amino acids. Here the CDR3 DNA reads TGTGCCAGCGGACCCCAGGGGGCGCTTGCTGAAGCTTTCTTT. Amino acids: CASGPQGALAEAFF.